This T cell receptor (beta chain) was identified in a study of OX40 agonist ivuxolimab in advanced cancers. In germline, CDR1 is SGHTA, CDR2 FQGTGA. The CDR3 loop spans 16 amino acids. V gave up 5 bases and J gave up 2 bases; unmatched junction bases: 10. Some clones are missing from TCRdb's copy, which holds only in-frame ones; the method was immunoSEQ multiplex PCR. The sample lists approximately 48,000 clones; around 82% were seen once. This specimen was CD4+ or CD8+ T cells sorted from blood, taken in a trial of the OX40 agonist ivuxolimab. The V gene is TRBV7-3, the J gene TRBJ2-3; TRBD2 agrees at 7 bases. This receptor was obtained from an adult with an advanced solid tumor such as melanoma, head and neck, liver or kidney cancer. This CDR3 reads CASSPGGSGVTDTQYF. The CDR3 nucleotides read TGTGCCAGCAGCCCCGGGGGAAGCGGGGTCACAGATACGCAGTATTTT.